Shown below are 22 T cell receptor beta chains from a single sample sequenced in a study of blood T cell repertoires in COVID-19. Clones were read by immunoSEQ multiplex PCR, and TCRdb kept only the in-frame ones, dropping some. The profile shows 300,000 to 450,000 clones, 87% of them singletons. The material sequenced was PBMCs or T cells enriched from blood (not recorded which). The receptors shown here come from a woman aged 30 to 39 who had recovered from COVID-19.

This sequence joins TRBV19 and TRBJ1-4, with D perhaps TRBD1 (6 bases). Germline CDR1 and CDR2: LNHDA and SQIVND (reference sequence). V was pared by 3 bases and J by 7 bases, with 12 bases between. CDR3 size: 14 residues. Written as DNA, the CDR3 is TGTGCCAGTAGTATGGGGGGGCTGACTGAAAAACTGTTTTTT. Amino acid sequence: CASSMGGLTEKLFF.

A single count supports this clone. This chain joins TRBV3-1 (or the pseudogene TRBV3-2) and TRBJ2-1; the D is unclear. The CDR3 spans 13 residues. Germline CDR1 is LGHDT and CDR2 is YNNKEL (reference sequence). Trimming left V 1 base short and J 10 bases short, with 11 bases between. The CDR3: CASSQAPIKEQFF. The CDR3 DNA reads TGTGCCAGCAGCCAAGCCCCTATTAAAGAGCAGTTCTTC.

The chain carries TRBV9 and TRBJ2-3; D possibly corresponds to TRBD1 (6 bases). With 4 bases removed from V and 5 bases from J, the gap between germline ends came to 14 bases. Germline values: CDR1 SGDLS, CDR2 YYNGEE. This CDR3 has 14 residues. For the CDR3, the DNA is TGTGCCAGCAGCCCACAGGGATTTGGAGATACGCAGTATTTT. Its protein is CASSPQGFGDTQYF.

This clone was recorded only once. J is TRBJ2-7 and V is TRBV5-1; 8 nucleotides agree with TRBD2. This CDR3 has 14 amino acids. The V gene end was trimmed by 4 bases and the J gene end by 3 bases; junction bases not matched to a gene: 6. Germline CDR1 reads SGHRS; CDR2 reads YFSETQ. The chain's CDR3 is CASSPGGQVYEQYF. In nucleotides, the CDR3 is TGCGCCAGCAGCCCGGGAGGGCAAGTCTACGAGCAGTACTTC.

The V and J genes are TRBV5-6 and TRBJ1-6; D not certain. The CDR3 spans 15 residues. Looked up from germline, CDR1 is SGHDT and CDR2 is YYEEEE. Trimming pared 4 bases from V and 9 bases from J, leaving 17 bases between. CDR3 sequence reads: CASSPYSRVGSPLHF. The CDR3, as DNA: TGTGCCAGCAGCCCTTACTCGAGGGTGGGTTCACCCCTCCACTTT. Full variable domain (remainder filled in from reference TRBV5-6 and TRBJ1-6): DAGVTQSPTHLIKTRGQQVTLRCSPKSGHDTVSWYQQALGQGPQFIFQYYEEEERQRGNFPDRFSGHQFPNYSSELNVNALLLGDSALYLCASSPYSRVGSPLHFGNGTRLTVT.

The chain links TRBV11-2 to TRBJ2-3; TRBD2 matches 13 bases. Germline assignment: CDR1 SGHAT and CDR2 FQNNGV. The CDR3 loop spans 18 amino acids. V lost 5 bases, J lost 6 bases, and 14 bases stayed unmatched. The CDR3 DNA reads as TGTGCCAGCAGCGCCAGACTAGCGGGGGGCTACCAAATGGATACGCAGTATTTT. Translated, it gives CASSARLAGGYQMDTQYF.

The chain joins TRBV7-8 to TRBJ1-1; D perhaps matches TRBD1 (6 bases). Germline assignment: CDR1 SGHVS and CDR2 FQNEAQ. This CDR3 is built from 12 residues. Trimming took off 5 bases at V and 6 bases at J, with 10 bases between the two ends. Here the CDR3 reads CASSLDRSEAFF. The CDR3 nucleotides read TGTGCCAGCAGCCTAGACAGGTCTGAAGCTTTCTTT. Using reference TRBV7-8 and TRBJ1-1 for the parts outside the CDR3, the full variable domain is GAGVSQSPRYKVAKRGQDVALRCDPISGHVSLFWYQQALGQGPEFLTYFQNEAQLDKSGLPSDRFFAERPEGSVSTLKIQRTQQEDSAVYLCASSLDRSEAFFGQGTRLTVV.

This clone was seen a few times. The rearrangement joins TRBV6-5 to TRBJ2-5, with 8 bases lining up with TRBD2. V lost 5 bases, J lost 4 bases, and 6 bases stayed unmatched. Germline V gene sequence: CDR1 MNHEY, CDR2 SVGAGI. The CDR3 loop spans 14 amino acids. This CDR3 is CASSPGLVGETQYF. CDR3 bases: TGTGCCAGCAGTCCGGGACTAGTTGGAGAGACCCAGTACTTC.

The CDR3 DNA reads TGTGCCAGCAGACCCGAGGGGGGGGATCATTCACCCCTCCACTTT. Amino acid sequence: CASRPEGGDHSPLHF. V is TRBV6-6 and J is TRBJ1-6, with D possibly matching TRBD1 (6 bases). CDR1 and CDR2 from the germline V gene are MNHNY and SVGAGI (reference sequence). The germline V and J ends were trimmed by 6 bases and 8 bases, with 17 bases remaining between them. The CDR3 totals 15 residues.

V gene TRBV10-1 combines with J gene TRBJ2-5; the match to TRBD1 covers 7 bases. Germline V gives CDR1 WNHNN, CDR2 SYGVQD (reference sequence). The CDR3 runs to 13 residues. With 5 bases clipped from V and 5 bases from J, the junction kept 5 bases outside the gene matches. The CDR3 loop reads CASSTGVGETQYF. CDR3 DNA: TGCGCCAGCAGTACAGGGGTTGGGGAGACCCAGTACTTC.

The chain combines TRBV15 with TRBJ2-7; perhaps TRBD1 as D (5 bases). Trimming shortened V by 0 bases and J by 7 bases, and 16 bases separated the two germline ends. Germline V gene data show CDR1 as LNHNV and CDR2 as YYDKDF (reference sequence). CDR3 length: 15 residues. In DNA form, the CDR3 reads TGTGCCACCAGCAGAGATGGGGCAGGGCTCGGGGAGCAGTACTTC. As protein: CATSRDGAGLGEQYF.

This clone is a singleton in its sample. The CDR3, as DNA: TGTGCCAGCAGTTACAGGCAAGAGACCCAGTACTTC. Its translation: CASSYRQETQYF. This chain connects TRBV28 to TRBJ2-5; D might be TRBD1 (5 bases). Germline loops: CDR1 MDHEN, CDR2 SYDVKM. The CDR3 totals 12 residues. V shed 4 bases and J shed 2 bases, with 5 bases lying between them.

The chain combines TRBV5-5 with TRBJ1-4; D is ambiguous. The germline V gene has CDR1 SGHKS and CDR2 YYEKEE (reference sequence). There are 14 residues in the CDR3. V dropped 4 bases and J dropped 5 bases, with 12 bases sitting between them. In nucleotides, the CDR3 is TGTGCCAGCAGCCAATTCAGCGCGAATGAAAAACTGTTTTTT. It translates to CASSQFSANEKLFF.

The chain employs TRBV5-1 and TRBJ2-6; tentative D call: TRBD2 (5 bases). This CDR3 comprises 16 residues. The V end lost 0 bases, the J end lost 1 base, and 8 bases lay between the germline ends. CDR1 and CDR2 from the germline V gene are SGHRS and YFSETQ. The CDR3 DNA follows: TGCGCCAGCAGCTTGGCTCCGGGGTCTGGGGCCAACGTCCTGACTTTC. Amino acids: CASSLAPGSGANVLTF.

This clone was detected only once. The gene calls are TRBV27 and TRBJ2-2, with 8 bases matching TRBD2. There are 17 residues in the CDR3. V shed 6 bases, J shed 5 bases, and the junction held 14 bases outside the gene matches. Germline V CDR1 and CDR2: MNHEY, SMNVEV (reference sequence). CDR3 DNA sequence: TGTGCCAGCAGACTCGGGACTAGGAGTTGGGGGACCGGGGAGCTGTTTTTT. Translated, it gives CASRLGTRSWGTGELFF.

This clone was seen a single time. This rearrangement joins TRBV21-1 to TRBJ1-1; the table assigns TRBD1, which was not confirmed against the DNA. TRBV21-1 is termed a pseudogene. This CDR3 has 15 residues. For the CDR3, the DNA is TGTGCCAGCAGCTCCCGGGACAGGAGAGGGACTGAAGCTTTCTTT. Translation: CASSSRDRRGTEAFF.

The V and J genes are TRBV2 and TRBJ2-2; D possibly corresponds to TRBD2 (5 bases). The CDR3 has 16 amino acids. Trimming removed 2 bases at V and 7 bases at J, with 17 bases between. Per the germline V gene, CDR1 is SNHLY and CDR2 is FYNNEI. CDR3 nucleotides: TGTGCCAGCAGTGAAAATACGGCCGCCGCGGGCGGGGAGCTGTTTTTT. Residues: CASSENTAAAGGELFF.

The chain is built from TRBV20-1 and TRBJ1-4, with 8 bases fitting TRBD1. The CDR3 covers 14 residues. CDR1 and CDR2 from the germline V gene are DFQATT and SNEGSKA (reference sequence). J gave up 11 bases and V 3 bases, and 11 bases lay outside the gene matches. In DNA form, the CDR3 reads TGCAGTGCTAGTGTACAGGGGGTCGCCGGGAAACTGTTTTTT. Translating gives CSASVQGVAGKLFF.

The rearrangement links TRBV5-5 to TRBJ2-3, with 12 nucleotides matching TRBD2. J lost 2 bases, V lost 0 bases, and 4 bases had no gene match. Germline assignment: CDR1 SGHKS and CDR2 YYEKEE (reference sequence). The CDR3 covers 17 residues. The CDR3 sequence is CASSLELAGGPTDTQYF. In nucleotides, the CDR3 is TGTGCCAGCAGCTTGGAGCTAGCGGGGGGGCCCACAGATACGCAGTATTTT.

V gene TRBV7-2 combines with J gene TRBJ2-7; D perhaps matches TRBD1 (6 bases). This CDR3 is 14 amino acids long. From germline, CDR1 is SGHTA and CDR2 FQGNSA. V dropped 4 bases and J dropped 0 bases, with 10 bases sitting between them. Here the CDR3 DNA reads TGTGCCAGCAGCTCAGGGGTCCACTCCTACGAGCAGTACTTC. Residues: CASSSGVHSYEQYF.

This chain uses TRBV4-3 with TRBJ2-3, with a weak D call TRBD2 (6 bases). The V end lost 0 bases, the J end lost 4 bases, and 11 bases lay between the germline ends. The CDR3 length is 15 residues. Germline CDR1 is LGHNA and CDR2 is YSLEER. CDR3 sequence: CASSQDSGVPDTQYF. CDR3 bases: TGCGCCAGCAGCCAAGATTCGGGGGTCCCAGATACGCAGTATTTT.

V and J are TRBV30 and TRBJ2-7; a weak D match, TRBD2 (5 bases). The length of the CDR3 is 15 residues. The V gene lost 0 bases and the J gene lost 4 bases, with 16 bases spanning the gap. Germline values: CDR1 GTSNPN, CDR2 SVGIG (reference sequence). CDR3 DNA sequence: TGTGCCTGGAGTGTACTAGTAGGGAGTCAGTACGAGCAGTACTTC. It is translated as CAWSVLVGSQYEQYF.